The 24 T cell receptor beta chains below were found in one sample sequenced in a study of cytomegalovirus exposure and HLA in healthy donors. The PCR employed 60 Vbeta primers together with 13 Jbeta primers. The data were produced by immunoSEQ multiplex PCR, yet TCRdb's version contains in-frame clones alone and is incomplete. The sample holds more than 95,000 clones; 60% to 85% are singletons and the top ten take around 3.6%. The sequenced sample consisted of PBMCs. These receptor sequences come from a man younger than 45 in good health and CMV-seronegative.

J is TRBJ2-2 and V is TRBV19, with a possible D match to TRBD2 (5 bases). CDR3 length equals 13 residues. Germline CDR1 and CDR2: LNHDA and SQIVND (reference sequence). Trimming shortened V by 8 bases and J by 7 bases, and 14 bases separated the two germline ends. For the CDR3, the DNA is TGTGCCAGTGAGGTGGTCGCGGGCGGGGAGCTGTTTTTT. It codes for CASEVVAGGELFF. The full variable domain, with the rest looked up from reference TRBV19 and TRBJ2-2, is DGGITQSPKYLFRKEGQNVTLSCEQNLNHDAMYWYRQDPGQGLRLIYYSQIVNDFQKGDIAEGYSVSREKKESFPLTVTSAQKNPTAFYLCASEVVAGGELFFGEGSRLTVL.

This clone was seen only a few times. The genes are TRBV7-2 and TRBJ1-1; no definite D call. Germline values: CDR1 SGHTA, CDR2 FQGNSA. The CDR3 is 13 amino acids. The ends were cut back, 3 bases at V and 1 base at J, with 6 bases in the middle. The CDR3 loop reads CASSFSGNTEAFF. The CDR3 coding sequence is TGTGCCAGCAGCTTCTCAGGGAACACTGAAGCTTTCTTT.

The rearrangement links TRBV27 to TRBJ1-2; TRBD1 might be the D (6 bases). V gave up 5 bases and J gave up 9 bases, with 25 bases separating them. CDR1 is MNHEY, CDR2 SMNVEV, per germline (reference sequence). CDR3 length equals 16 residues. The CDR3 loop reads CASSLTGGAPTRSYTF. The CDR3 DNA reads TGTGCCAGCAGTCTTACGGGGGGGGCCCCGACTAGGAGCTACACCTTC.

The chain has TRBV25-1 and TRBJ2-2, with 7 bases matching TRBD2. There are 13 residues in the CDR3. V gave up 4 bases and J gave up 5 bases; unmatched junction bases: 1. From germline, CDR1 is MGHDK and CDR2 SYGVNS. The CDR3 spells CASSGTSTGELFF. DNA for the CDR3: TGTGCCAGCAGTGGGACTAGTACCGGGGAGCTGTTTTTT.

V gene TRBV6-5 combines with J gene TRBJ2-6, with 8 positions matching TRBD2. Germline loops: CDR1 MNHEY, CDR2 SVGAGI. V lost 0 bases and J lost 2; bases outside the gene matches: 0. This CDR3 is built from 16 residues. The CDR3 spells CASSYSGGAGANVLTF. The CDR3 bases are TGTGCCAGCAGTTACTCCGGGGGGGCTGGGGCCAACGTCCTGACTTTC.

The chain joins TRBV11-3 to TRBJ1-2; TRBD1 agrees at 10 bases. The CDR3 sequence is 14 residues long. Germline lookup yields CDR1 SGHNT and CDR2 YENEEA. J was trimmed by 6 bases and V by 2 bases; bases with no gene match: 3. The CDR3 DNA reads TGTGCCAGCAGCTTAACCGGGACAGGGGATGGCTACACCTTC. Translating it yields CASSLTGTGDGYTF. Variable domain in full (rest from reference TRBV11-3 and TRBJ1-2): EAGVVQSPRYKIIEKKQPVAFWCNPISGHNTLYWYLQNLGQGPELLIRYENEEAVDDSQLPKDRFSAERLKGVDSTLKIQPAELGDSAVYLCASSLTGTGDGYTFGSGTRLTVV.

V is TRBV5-4 and J is TRBJ1-6; D unclear. The CDR3 sequence is 14 residues long. Germline CDR1 reads SGHNT; CDR2 reads YYREEE (reference sequence). Trimming took 0 bases from V and 5 from J, leaving 6 bases between them. CDR3 sequence reads: CASSLVSDNSPLHF. Written as DNA, the CDR3 is TGTGCCAGCAGCTTGGTGTCAGATAATTCACCCCTCCACTTT. Using reference TRBV5-4 and TRBJ1-6 for the parts outside the CDR3, the full variable domain is ETGVTQSPTHLIKTRGQQVTLRCSSQSGHNTVSWYQQALGQGPQFIFQYYREEENGRGNFPPRFSGLQFPNYSSELNVNALELDDSALYLCASSLVSDNSPLHFGNGTRLTVT.

The chain links TRBV5-6 to TRBJ2-5, with a weak D call TRBD1 (5 bases). CDR1 and CDR2 (germline): SGHDT, YYEEEE. This CDR3 region has 15 residues. V was cut by 3 bases and J by 4 bases, with 16 bases left in between. The CDR3, as DNA: TGTGCCAGCAGCTCCAATGGCCAGGGTGGAGAGACCCAGTACTTC. This translates into CASSSNGQGGETQYF.

This clone was picked up one time. The chain employs TRBV30 and TRBJ1-5, with 7 positions matching TRBD1. V lost 1 base, J lost 3 bases, and 3 bases stayed unmatched. Germline CDR1 is GTSNPN and CDR2 is SVGIG (reference sequence). The CDR3 is 14 amino acids. DNA of the CDR3: TGTGCCTGGAGTGGCGACAGGGACAATCAGCCCCAGCATTTT. Residues: CAWSGDRDNQPQHF.

This chain uses TRBV5-4 with TRBJ1-6, with D possibly being TRBD1 (5 bases). Trimming shortened V by 4 bases and J by 0 bases, and 14 bases separated the two germline ends. The CDR3 covers 17 residues. Germline values: CDR1 SGHNT, CDR2 YYREEE (reference sequence). The CDR3 region is CASSRRDSHSYNSPLHF. DNA for the CDR3: TGTGCCAGCAGCCGACGGGACTCTCACTCCTATAATTCACCCCTCCACTTT.

CDR3 amino acids: CASSLGQGAANEQFF. The DNA for the CDR3 is TGTGCCAGCAGCTTAGGACAGGGGGCGGCCAATGAGCAGTTCTTC. The chain links TRBV7-6 to TRBJ2-1, with TRBD1 matching over 10 bases. The junction had 3 bases not matched to a gene; V was cut back by 1 base and J by 6 bases. Germline CDR1 and CDR2: SGHVS and FNYEAQ. The CDR3 has 15 amino acids.

The J gene is TRBJ1-4, the V gene TRBV18; 9 positions match TRBD1. With V trimmed by 6 bases and J by 8 bases, 13 bases remained unmatched. CDR3 length: 16 amino acids. Germline V gene sequence: CDR1 KGHSH, CDR2 LQKENI. The CDR3 loop is CASSYTSTGGREKLFF. CDR3 coding DNA: TGTGCCAGCTCTTATACTTCGACAGGGGGACGGGAAAAACTGTTTTTT.

This clone was seen once. The chain couples TRBV6-1 to TRBJ2-3; D possibly corresponds to TRBD1 (5 bases). The CDR3 is 14 amino acids. Trimming cost V 5 bases and J 2 bases, with 11 bases left between them. Per germline, CDR1 MNHNS and CDR2 SASEGT. CDR3 nucleotide sequence: TGTGCCAGCAGTTTTCCAGGGTCCACAGATACGCAGTATTTT. Its translation: CASSFPGSTDTQYF.

CDR3 nucleotide sequence: TGCGCCAGCAGCACGGGGACTGCCAGGGAGCAGTTCTTC. Translated, it gives CASSTGTAREQFF. The genes are TRBV5-1 and TRBJ2-1; TRBD2 is a possible D gene (6 bases). V lost 4 bases to trimming and J lost 10 bases, with 15 bases between them. There are 13 residues in the CDR3. The germline CDR1 and CDR2 sequences are SGHRS and YFSETQ. The full variable domain, completed using reference TRBV5-1 and TRBJ2-1, is KAGVTQTPRYLIKTRGQQVTLSCSPISGHRSVSWYQQTPGQGLQFLFEYFSETQRNKGNFPGRFSGRQFSNSRSEMNVSTLELGDSALYLCASSTGTAREQFFGPGTRLTVL.

The chain employs TRBV4-1 and TRBJ2-2, with 8 bases aligning to TRBD2. This CDR3 is built from 15 residues. CDR1 and CDR2 from the germline V gene are MGHRA and YSYEKL. The V segment lost 2 bases and the J segment 6 bases; nucleotides outside the gene matches: 5. CDR3 in amino acids: CASSQPGLESGELFF. The CDR3 bases are TGCGCCAGCAGCCAACCGGGACTAGAGTCCGGGGAGCTGTTTTTT.

The chain combines TRBV27 with TRBJ2-7, with a possible D match to TRBD2 (5 bases). Trimming removed 5 bases at V and 6 bases at J, with 11 bases between. In germline, CDR1 is MNHEY, CDR2 SMNVEV (reference sequence). CDR3 length: 12 residues. In DNA form, the CDR3 reads TGTGCCAGCAGTCATACAAGCGGCGAGCAGTACTTC. Amino acid sequence: CASSHTSGEQYF.

This chain connects TRBV9 to TRBJ1-1; 7 bases line up with TRBD1. Per the germline V gene, CDR1 is SGDLS and CDR2 is YYNGEE. Trimming took 4 bases from V and 0 from J; bases not matched to a gene: 15. This CDR3 contains 18 residues. CDR3 sequence reads: CASSNPIDRVSVNTEAFF. CDR3 coding DNA: TGTGCCAGCAGCAACCCTATAGACAGGGTGTCCGTGAACACTGAAGCTTTCTTT.

V gene TRBV9 combines with J gene TRBJ2-3, with a possible D match to TRBD2 (5 bases). The germline V gene encodes CDR1 SGDLS and CDR2 YYNGEE. CDR3 length equals 12 residues. The V end lost 8 bases, the J end lost 11 bases, and 18 bases lay between the germline ends. In DNA, the CDR3 is TGTGCCAGTGCAAGTACCACCGGGAAGCAGTATTTT. Its translation is CASASTTGKQYF.

This clone was observed a single time. The rearrangement links TRBV6-5 to TRBJ1-5, with D unresolved. Germline loops: CDR1 MNHEY, CDR2 SVGAGI. The CDR3 consists of 14 residues. V shed 4 bases and J shed 0 bases, with 7 bases lying between them. As DNA, the CDR3 is TGTGCCAGCAGTTCGGACTCTAGCAATCAGCCCCAGCATTTT. Protein product: CASSSDSSNQPQHF.

V is TRBV9 and J is TRBJ2-3; TRBD2 is a possible D gene (6 bases). Trimming stripped 6 bases from V and 1 base from J, with 12 bases between. The V gene's germline CDR1 is SGDLS and CDR2 YYNGEE. CDR3 length: 14 amino acids. This CDR3 reads CASNRESGTDTQYF. Written as DNA, the CDR3 is TGTGCCAGCAATCGGGAGAGCGGCACAGATACGCAGTATTTT.

The chain links TRBV27 to TRBJ2-1; TRBD1 is a possible D gene (5 bases). Looked up from germline, CDR1 is MNHEY and CDR2 is SMNVEV (reference sequence). This CDR3 contains 13 residues. The V end lost 5 bases, the J end lost 4 bases, and 9 bases lay between the germline ends. The CDR3 region is CASSTTAYNEQFF. CDR3 in DNA: TGTGCCAGCAGTACGACAGCGTACAATGAGCAGTTCTTC.

The gene calls are TRBV10-2 and TRBJ2-7; 13 positions match TRBD2. After removal of 7 bases from V and 5 bases from J, the junction contained 8 bases not matched to a gene. Germline V gene sequence: CDR1 WSHSY, CDR2 SAAADI. This CDR3 contains 15 residues. CDR3 protein: CASKTGTSGTHEQYF. The CDR3 DNA reads as TGCGCCAGCAAAACCGGGACTAGCGGGACTCACGAGCAGTACTTC.

The chain recombines TRBV5-3 with TRBJ2-1; D may be TRBD2 (5 bases). TRBV5-3 has ORF status, its function being uncertain. V gave up 1 base and J gave up 7 bases, with 18 bases separating them. This CDR3 contains 16 residues. DNA of the CDR3: TGTGCCAGAAGCTTGAGGGTTGCGGGCTCCGGAAATGAGCAGTTCTTC. Translating gives CARSLRVAGSGNEQFF.

This clone has only a few counts. This chain connects TRBV27 to TRBJ1-1, with 9 bases lining up with TRBD1. The CDR3 loop spans 17 amino acids. V was clipped by 5 bases and J by 0 bases; unmatched bases: 10. Germline CDR1 is MNHEY and CDR2 is SMNVEV (reference sequence). The CDR3 sequence: CASSLGTGRPMNTEAFF. Here the CDR3 DNA reads TGTGCCAGCAGTCTTGGGACAGGGAGGCCCATGAACACTGAAGCTTTCTTT.